Presented here are 18 T cell receptor beta chains from one specimen sequenced in a study of Ad26.COV2.S vaccination and SARS-CoV-2 variants. TCRdb's table, derived via immunoSEQ multiplex PCR, lists solely in-frame clones and lacks some. Among 200,000 to 300,000 clones, around nine tenths were seen once, and the ten largest hold around 10%. Treatment denoted: roughly 19 received Ad26.COV2.S at low or high dose, single or two shots; roughly 5 received placebo; per-sample allocation not given. Each sample was drawn 63 days after the first injection (of vaccine or placebo). Sequencing used peripheral blood, obtained in a trial of Ad26.COV2.S vaccine versus placebo. The receptor set was obtained from a person aged 18-65 years who received the Ad26.COV2.S COVID-19 vaccine or a placebo.

V and J are TRBV5-1 and TRBJ2-2; 8 nucleotides match TRBD2. V shed 4 bases, J shed 3 bases, and the junction held 8 bases outside the gene matches. Germline V gives CDR1 SGHRS, CDR2 YFSETQ. CDR3 length equals 16 residues. The CDR3, as DNA: TGCGCCAGCAGCCATCCGGGGGGGCCGGACACCGGGGAGCTGTTTTTT. Its protein is CASSHPGGPDTGELFF.

The J gene is TRBJ2-7, the V gene TRBV28, with D perhaps assigned TRBD1 or TRBD2 (6 bases each). Germline CDR1 is MDHEN and CDR2 is SYDVKM. CDR3 length: 14 amino acids. Trimming pared 3 bases from V and 5 bases from J, leaving 14 bases between. CDR3 region: CASSLPGARDEQYF. The CDR3, as DNA: TGTGCCAGCAGTTTGCCGGGGGCGCGGGACGAGCAGTACTTC.

This chain uses TRBV10-3 with TRBJ1-2; the D gene is possibly TRBD1 (6 bases). Between the trimmed V and J ends, which lost 0 bases and 2 bases, there was a span of 10 bases. Germline-derived CDR1 and CDR2 are ENHRY and SYGVKD. This CDR3 contains 15 residues. The CDR3 region is CAISESGQQNYGYTF. In DNA, the CDR3 is TGTGCCATCAGTGAGTCAGGACAGCAGAACTATGGCTACACCTTC.

The chain links TRBV6-5 to TRBJ2-2; 8 nucleotides agree with TRBD2. CDR3 length: 14 amino acids. Germline V gene sequence: CDR1 MNHEY, CDR2 SVGAGI. Trimming removed 7 bases from V and 8 bases from J; junction bases left unmatched: 9. This chain's CDR3 is CASTPGGVRGELFF. CDR3 nucleotides: TGTGCCAGCACCCCGGGGGGGGTTCGGGGGGAGCTGTTTTTT.

This sequence joins TRBV7-6 and TRBJ2-6; TRBD2 is a possible D gene (6 bases). The CDR3 sequence is 17 residues long. V lost 6 bases to trimming and J lost 4 bases, with 19 bases between them. Germline CDR1 reads SGHVS; CDR2 reads FNYEAQ. CDR3 DNA: TGTGCCAGCAGTTCGGACAAATTAGCGGTCGGGGCCAACGTCCTGACTTTC. Residues: CASSSDKLAVGANVLTF.

The chain is built from TRBV19 and TRBJ2-7, with 8 bases identical to TRBD1. Germline-derived CDR1 and CDR2 are LNHDA and SQIVND (reference sequence). V was pared by 8 bases and J by 1 base, with 1 base of the junction left unmatched. The CDR3 extends over 12 amino acids. The chain's CDR3 is CASGTGSYEQYF. DNA of the CDR3: TGTGCCAGTGGGACAGGTTCCTACGAGCAGTACTTC.

The chain employs TRBV6-2 or TRBV6-3 and TRBJ2-7; 7 bases align to TRBD1. Looked up from germline, CDR1 is MNHEY and CDR2 is SVGEGT. V was clipped by 6 bases and J by 3 bases; unmatched bases: 11. The CDR3 is 15 residues long. This CDR3 is CASSPRSQGLYEQYF. In DNA form, the CDR3 reads TGTGCCAGCAGCCCCCGATCACAGGGGCTCTACGAGCAGTACTTC.

The V call is TRBV5-3, the J call TRBJ2-5; no firm D call. TRBV5-3 is recorded as an ORF, its role being uncertain. The CDR3 loop spans 12 amino acids. The V end was cut by 4 bases, the J end by 4 bases, with 8 bases between. CDR3 sequence (DNA): TGTGCCAGAAGCCCAGAAGGAGAGACCCAGTACTTC. Translating it yields CARSPEGETQYF.

This chain connects TRBV5-4 to TRBJ1-1, with a tentative D call TRBD1 (6 bases). The germline gives CDR1 SGHNT, CDR2 YYREEE (reference sequence). This CDR3 has 13 residues. Trimming stripped 2 bases from V and 1 base from J, with 6 bases between. The CDR3 DNA follows: TGTGCCAGCAGCTTACAGGGGAACACTGAAGCTTTCTTT. Translation gives CASSLQGNTEAFF.

The rearrangement joins TRBV9 to TRBJ2-7; D unresolved. The length of the CDR3 is 14 residues. The V end was cut by 0 bases, the J end by 1 base, with 8 bases between. Per the germline V gene, CDR1 is SGDLS and CDR2 is YYNGEE. In DNA, the CDR3 is TGTGCCAGCAGCGTAGATATATATTCCTACGAGCAGTACTTC. Amino acids: CASSVDIYSYEQYF.

The chain joins TRBV7-6 to TRBJ1-3; possible D gene TRBD1, 5 bases. Trimming cost V 7 bases and J 3 bases, with 13 bases left between them. There are 14 residues in the CDR3. CDR1 SGHVS and CDR2 FNYEAQ come from the germline V gene. The CDR3 DNA reads TGTGCCAGCATGAGGGGCGAGGTTGGAAACACCATATATTTT. Amino acids: CASMRGEVGNTIYF. Looking up the rest from reference TRBV7-6 and TRBJ1-3 gives the full variable domain: GAGVSQSPRYKVTKRGQDVALRCDPISGHVSLYWYRQALGQGPEFLTYFNYEAQQDKSGLPNDRFSAERPEGSISTLTIQRTEQRDSAMYRCASMRGEVGNTIYFGEGSWLTVV.

J is TRBJ2-4 and V is TRBV29-1, with D possibly being TRBD1 (6 bases). This CDR3 contains 15 residues. V gave up 0 bases and J gave up 6 bases, with 15 bases separating them. CDR1 is SQVTM and CDR2 is ANQGSEA in the germline V gene. The CDR3 nucleotides read TGCAGCGTTGAAGAGCCAGGACAGCGCGGAAACATTCAGTACTTC. This sequence encodes CSVEEPGQRGNIQYF.

V and J are TRBV30 and TRBJ1-1; tentatively, D is TRBD1 (6 bases). V was trimmed by 2 bases and J by 3 bases, leaving 10 bases between them. Per germline, CDR1 GTSNPN and CDR2 SVGIG (reference sequence). This CDR3 region has 13 residues. The DNA for the CDR3 is TGTGCCTGGAGTACGGACAGAGACACTGAAGCTTTCTTT. Its translation is CAWSTDRDTEAFF. Based on the CDR3 plus reference TRBV30 and TRBJ1-1, the full variable domain is SQTIHQWPATLVQPVGSPLSLECTVEGTSNPNLYWYRQAAGRGLQLLFYSVGIGQISSEVPQNLSASRPQDRQFILSSKKLLLSDSGFYLCAWSTDRDTEAFFGQGTRLTVV.

The genes are TRBV30 and TRBJ1-2, with D perhaps matching TRBD1 (5 bases). Per germline, CDR1 GTSNPN and CDR2 SVGIG (reference sequence). This CDR3 region has 13 residues. Trimming took 0 bases from V and 4 from J, leaving 9 bases between them. The CDR3 region has the DNA TGTGCCTGGAGTGTGGGGCAGTTCTATGGCTACACCTTC. Amino acid sequence: CAWSVGQFYGYTF.

V gene TRBV9 combines with J gene TRBJ2-3, with D unclear. CDR1 and CDR2 (germline): SGDLS, YYNGEE. This CDR3 contains 13 residues. With 4 bases removed from V and 6 bases from J, the gap between germline ends came to 12 bases. The CDR3 DNA reads as TGTGCCAGCAGCCCAACGAGGTATGATACGCAGTATTTT. It codes for CASSPTRYDTQYF.

The chain is built from TRBV18 and TRBJ2-7; D is undetermined. CDR3 length: 11 amino acids. The V end was cut by 2 bases, the J end by 5 bases, with 4 bases between. Germline assignment: CDR1 KGHSH and CDR2 LQKENI. The CDR3 spells CASSPGHEQYF. The DNA of the CDR3 is TGTGCCAGCTCACCAGGGCACGAGCAGTACTTC.

The chain is built from TRBV24-1 and TRBJ2-3; no definite D call. V shed 3 bases and J shed 7 bases, with 4 bases lying between them. Germline CDR1 is KGHDR and CDR2 is SFDVKD. The CDR3 is made up of 11 amino acids. The CDR3 region is CATSDRYTQYF. The CDR3 coding sequence is TGTGCCACCAGTGATAGGTATACGCAGTATTTT.

The V and J genes are TRBV7-2 and TRBJ1-6; 7 nucleotides line up with TRBD1. Unmatched junction bases numbered 6, after V lost 6 bases and J lost 7 bases. The CDR3 contains 14 residues. Per germline, CDR1 SGHTA and CDR2 FQGNSA. The CDR3 region has the DNA TGTGCCAGCAGTTCGACAGGGCGAAATTCACCCCTCCACTTT. Residues: CASSSTGRNSPLHF.